A selection of T cell receptor beta chains follows, all from one sample in a study of spatial heterogeneity in lung cancer. TCRdb passed the 5' RACE reads through MiXCR, listing each CDR3 protein once. This table has fewer than 100,000 distinct CDR3 sequences, 19% appearing once. The sample consisted of PBMCs, taken at follow-up. The receptors derive from a male donor with early-stage non-small cell lung cancer. The CDR3 runs from the conserved cysteine through the conserved F or W. A D gene is named only where the DNA matches it firmly. Clone size is given for some rows only: seen once, a few or many times, or a class if the clone is expanded.

D | size | J | V | CDR3 | DNA
- | few | TRBJ1-5 | TRBV4-3 | CASSQERVQSQHF | TGCGCCAGCAGCCAAGAGAGGGTTCAGTCCCAGCATTTT
- | once | TRBJ1-4 | TRBV7-9 | CASSSEPPVGEKLFF | TGTGCCAGCAGCTCGGAGCCGCCCGTCGGTGAAAAACTGTTTTTT
- | - | TRBJ2-5 | TRBV4-2 | CASSQDSRETQYF | TGTGCCAGCAGCCAAGATTCTAGGGAGACCCAGTACTTC
- | few | TRBJ2-5 | TRBV7-2 | CASSLNPTRQETQYF | TGTGCCAGCAGCTTAAACCCCACTAGGCAAGAGACCCAGTACTTC
TRBD1 | few | TRBJ2-5 | TRBV20-1 | CSARDPWTGQYF | TGCAGTGCTAGAGATCCTTGGACAGGGCAGTACTTC
- | few | TRBJ2-5 | TRBV5-1 | CASSLPRRETQYF | TGCGCCAGCAGCTTGCCCAGACGAGAGACCCAGTACTTC
- | few | TRBJ1-3 | TRBV11-2 | CASSSTRLLGSGNTIYF | TGTGCCAGCAGCTCAACAAGGCTCCTGGGATCTGGAAACACCATATATTTT
- | - | TRBJ2-7 | TRBV20-1 | CSSGTPYEQYF | TGCAGTTCCGGGACACCCTACGAGCAGTACTTC
- | few | TRBJ2-2 | TRBV5-5 | CASSRDAANTGELFF | TGTGCCAGCAGTCGGGACGCCGCGAACACCGGGGAGCTGTTTTTT
TRBD1 | - | TRBJ2-3 | TRBV25-1 | CASSDPGQGRSTDTQYF | TGTGCCAGCAGTGATCCAGGACAGGGACGTAGCACAGATACGCAGTATTTT
- | few | TRBJ2-3 | TRBV7-2 | CASSPNPASGSTDTQYF | TGTGCCAGCAGCCCAAACCCGGCCAGCGGGAGCACAGATACGCAGTATTTT
- | - | TRBJ1-6 | TRBV6-4 | CASTRLRQKNSPLHF | TGTGCCAGCACCCGACTCCGACAGAAGAATTCACCCCTCCACTTT
- | many | TRBJ2-3 | TRBV20-1 | CSARGGHSSSTDTQYF | TGCAGTGCTAGAGGGGGACACTCAAGTAGCACAGATACGCAGTATTTT
TRBD2 | - | TRBJ2-5 | TRBV11-2 | CASSALLANQETQYF | TGTGCCAGCAGCGCCTTACTAGCGAACCAAGAGACCCAGTACTTC
- | - | TRBJ1-4 | TRBV3-1 | CASRRGEKLFF | TGTGCCAGCAGAAGAGGTGAAAAACTGTTTTTT
TRBD1 | - | TRBJ2-5 | TRBV7-2 | CASRAGQAETQYF | TGTGCCAGCAGGGCCGGACAGGCGGAGACCCAGTACTTC
- | - | TRBJ1-1 | TRBV4-2 | CASSQDKGTEAFF | TGTGCCAGCAGCCAAGATAAGGGAACTGAAGCTTTCTTT
- | - | TRBJ1-1 | TRBV29-1 | CSVSAGTSNTEAFF | TGCAGCGTCTCTGCAGGTACATCGAACACTGAAGCTTTCTTT
TRBD1 | few | TRBJ1-1 | TRBV3-1 | CASSQALRDSTKAFF | TGTGCCAGCAGCCAGGCTCTCCGGGACAGCACGAAAGCTTTCTTT
- | few | TRBJ1-2 | TRBV11-2 | CASSPGKLRTYGYTF | TGTGCCAGCAGCCCTGGGAAGCTCAGGACCTATGGCTACACCTTC
- | many | TRBJ2-1 | TRBV10-3 | CASGRNYNEQFF | TGTGCATCCGGACGGAACTACAATGAGCAGTTCTTC
- | few | TRBJ1-2 | TRBV18 | CASSQSRGERGYTF | TGTGCCAGCTCACAGAGTAGGGGCGAGCGTGGCTACACCTTC
- | - | TRBJ1-5 | TRBV30 | CARTGLTSGPQHF | TGTGCCCGGACGGGGCTGACTTCAGGGCCCCAGCATTTT
TRBD2 | - | TRBJ2-5 | TRBV13 | CASSFAGGYQETQYF | TGTGCCAGCAGCTTCGCGGGGGGGTACCAAGAGACCCAGTACTTC
- | - | TRBJ2-5 | TRBV20-1 | CSARSGARETQYF | TGCAGTGCTAGATCGGGGGCTCGGGAGACCCAGTACTTC
TRBD1 | few | TRBJ1-1 | TRBV12-3/TRBV12-4 | CASSFGQEHTEAFF | TGTGCCAGCAGTTTTGGACAGGAGCACACTGAAGCTTTCTTT